The clone carrying this TCR beta chain was seen repeatedly, ten times or more. Its antigen is currently unknown. This specimen comes from a study of T cell repertoires in cytomegalovirus infection. Study in general: Public signatures in TCR beta pointed to CMV infection and matching HLA type. Study-level findings and limits: CMV-specific HLA-C-restricted TCR beta clonotypes dominated the ex vivo response. Individuals carrying CMV plus the relevant HLA were identified by cumulative frequency of public TCR beta families.

TCRdb reanalysed the reads using MiXCR and keeps one entry per CDR3 protein. Among 400,000 or so distinct CDR3 sequences, 25% to 40% were seen once, and the ten largest hold approximately 14%. Per the germline V gene, CDR1 is SGHTA and CDR2 is FQGNSA. The CDR3 is 15 residues long. Trimming left V 6 bases short and J 4 bases short, with 15 bases between. This TCR derives from a human donor in good health (CMV status not recorded). Some clones in this sample may be carry-over from other donors' samples. The chain combines TRBV7-2 with TRBJ1-4, with D perhaps TRBD1 (6 bases). The sample taken for sequencing was PBMCs. CDR3: CASSYQGSSNEKLFF. CDR3 DNA sequence: TGTGCCAGCAGTTATCAGGGGTCGAGTAATGAAAAACTGTTTTTT.